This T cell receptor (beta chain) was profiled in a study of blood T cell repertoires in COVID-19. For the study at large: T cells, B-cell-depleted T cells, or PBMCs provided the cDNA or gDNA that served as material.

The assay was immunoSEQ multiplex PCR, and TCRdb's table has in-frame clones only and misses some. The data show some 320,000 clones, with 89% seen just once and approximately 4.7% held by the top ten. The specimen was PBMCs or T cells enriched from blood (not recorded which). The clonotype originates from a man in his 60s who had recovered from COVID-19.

CDR3 DNA sequence: TGTGCCAGCAGCCCACAGGGACGATCCTATAATTCACCCCTCCACTTT. Protein product: CASSPQGRSYNSPLHF. The chain combines TRBV7-9 with TRBJ1-6; D perhaps matches TRBD1 (6 bases). Trimming pared 5 bases from V and 1 base from J, leaving 12 bases between. CDR3 length: 16 amino acids. Per the germline V gene, CDR1 is SEHNR and CDR2 is FQNEAQ (reference sequence).